The 21 T cell receptor beta chains in this list originate from one sample, sequenced in a study of T cells after yellow fever vaccination. One entry per CDR3 protein results from TCRdb running MiXCR on the 5' RACE reads. The data hold nearly 550,000 distinct CDR3 sequences, with 15% to 20% observed a single time. The starting material was PBMCs, obtained 15 days after the yellow fever booster vaccination. The receptors derive from a man between 25 and 39 years old who received the YFV17D yellow fever vaccine.

This clonotype was seen more than once but under ten times. The V and J genes are TRBV6-2 or TRBV6-3 and TRBJ2-1; 7 bases fit TRBD2. V was pared by 5 bases and J by 8 bases, with 3 bases of the junction left unmatched. The germline V gene encodes CDR1 MNHEY and CDR2 SVGEGT. This CDR3 is built from 12 residues. DNA of the CDR3: TGTGCCAGCAGTATGACTAGCTATGAGCAGTTCTTC. Translated: CASSMTSYEQFF.

This clonotype was seen a handful of times. The chain is built from TRBV25-1 and TRBJ2-3, with D unresolved. CDR1 and CDR2 from the germline V gene are MGHDK and SYGVNS. The CDR3 is 14 amino acids. Trimming removed 4 bases at V and 0 bases at J, with 8 bases between. The CDR3 region has the DNA TGTGCCAGCAGTGCGCCTACTAGCACAGATACGCAGTATTTT. Amino acids: CASSAPTSTDTQYF.

The chain uses TRBV30 and TRBJ2-5, with 9 positions matching TRBD1. Germline CDR1 is GTSNPN and CDR2 is SVGIG (reference sequence). The CDR3 totals 15 residues. With 0 bases clipped from V and 4 bases from J, the junction kept 6 bases outside the gene matches. The CDR3 DNA is TGTGCCTGGAGTGTACCTCGGACAGGGGCAGAGACCCAGTACTTC. It is translated as CAWSVPRTGAETQYF.

With regard to this clonotype: The junction departs from germline at one end; a sequencing error may be responsible. The rearrangement joins TRBV7-9 to TRBJ2-7; D gene ambiguous. In germline, CDR1 is SEHNR, CDR2 FQNEAQ (reference sequence). This CDR3 comprises 15 residues. In nucleotides, the CDR3 is TGTGCCAGCAGCTTAGGTTATCGACTTGGCGAGCCTTGGCACTTC. It specifies CASSLGYRLGEPWHF. The full variable domain, rest sourced from reference TRBV7-9 and TRBJ2-7, is DTGVSQNPRHKITKRGQNVTFRCDPISEHNRLYWYRQTLGQGPEFLTYFQNEAQLEKSRLLSDRFSAERPKGSFSTLEIQRTEQGDSAMYLCASSLGYRLGEPWHFGPGTRLTVT.

The table lists this clonotype with a few counts. The chain links TRBV29-1 to TRBJ2-7; TRBD2 aligns across 7 bases. Germline CDR1 reads SQVTM; CDR2 reads ANQGSEA. CDR3 length: 12 amino acids. V lost 4 bases to trimming and J lost 4 bases; unmatched junction nucleotides: 4. CDR3 sequence reads: CSVGTSEYEQYF. CDR3 in DNA: TGCAGCGTTGGAACTAGCGAATACGAGCAGTACTTC.

The rearrangement uses TRBV28 and TRBJ1-1, with no clear D. From germline, CDR1 is MDHEN and CDR2 SYDVKM. The CDR3 length is 15 residues. Trimming removed 0 bases at V and 1 base at J, with 9 bases between. CDR3: CASSLWGDTNTEAFF. CDR3 bases: TGTGCCAGCAGTTTATGGGGAGACACGAACACTGAAGCTTTCTTT. Drawing the rest from reference TRBV28 and TRBJ1-1, the complete variable domain is DVKVTQSSRYLVKRTGEKVFLECVQDMDHENMFWYRQDPGLGLRLIYFSYDVKMKEKGDIPEGYSVSREKKERFSLILESASTNQTSMYLCASSLWGDTNTEAFFGQGTRLTVV.

This rearrangement joins TRBV6-5 to TRBJ2-2; 7 bases are a match to TRBD1. Losses at the gene ends were 3 bases for V and 6 bases for J; bases not matched to a gene: 7. The CDR3 totals 15 residues. Germline V lookup: CDR1 MNHEY, CDR2 SVGAGI. DNA for the CDR3: TGTGCCAGCAGTTATGCTACAGGGGCGGCCGGGGAGCTGTTTTTT. Translated: CASSYATGAAGELFF.

This clonotype was seen only a few times. The rearrangement joins TRBV20-1 to TRBJ2-1; 12 bases line up with TRBD2. Trimming removed 0 bases from V and 3 bases from J; junction bases left unmatched: 9. CDR3 length equals 18 residues. Germline CDR1 is DFQATT and CDR2 is SNEGSKA (reference sequence). The CDR3, as DNA: TGCAGTGCTAGAGATCCGACTAGCGGGAGCCTCATCTACAATGAGCAGTTCTTC. Translating it yields CSARDPTSGSLIYNEQFF.

This clonotype turned up a few times. The chain carries TRBV7-2 and TRBJ2-7; D call uncertain. CDR1 SGHTA and CDR2 FQGNSA come from the germline V gene. V lost 5 bases to trimming and J lost 5 bases, with 13 bases between them. This CDR3 has 13 residues. In DNA, the CDR3 is TGTGCCAGCAGCCCCCGAAGTGGTCACGAGCAGTACTTC. Its protein product is CASSPRSGHEQYF.

This clonotype was found a few times. The chain has TRBV29-1 and TRBJ1-5, with D unresolved. This CDR3 contains 14 residues. Germline V CDR1 and CDR2: SQVTM, ANQGSEA. Between the trimmed V and J ends, which lost 4 bases and 1 base, there was a span of 11 bases. The CDR3: CSVVSGQSNQPQHF. CDR3 bases: TGCAGCGTTGTGTCTGGCCAGAGCAATCAGCCCCAGCATTTT.

The chain employs TRBV6-1 and TRBJ1-6; 7 bases align to TRBD1. Germline loops: CDR1 MNHNS, CDR2 SASEGT. CDR3 length equals 15 residues. J gave up 10 bases and V 1 base, and 7 bases lay outside the gene matches. The CDR3 bases are TGTGCCAGCAGTGAAGTTCAGGGGGGTAGGTCACCCCTCCACTTT. Amino acids: CASSEVQGGRSPLHF.

This clonotype was counted between two and nine times. This chain uses TRBV30 with TRBJ2-1; 8 nucleotides match TRBD1. V lost 3 bases and J lost 3; bases outside the gene matches: 10. CDR3 length equals 16 residues. Germline V gene sequence: CDR1 GTSNPN, CDR2 SVGIG (reference sequence). DNA of the CDR3: TGTGCCTGGAGAGGCCGAAACAGGGGGAGCTACAATGAGCAGTTCTTC. It codes for CAWRGRNRGSYNEQFF.

This clonotype was counted between two and nine times. This sequence joins TRBV20-1 and TRBJ1-2; D possibly corresponds to TRBD1 (6 bases). The CDR3 has 13 residues. V lost 7 bases and J 5 bases, leaving 17 bases between the germline ends. The V gene's germline CDR1 is DFQATT and CDR2 SNEGSKA (reference sequence). In nucleotides, the CDR3 is TGCAGTGTCCCGAGGGGGAGGTTGTATGGCTACACCTTC. Translation: CSVPRGRLYGYTF.

The chain links TRBV12-3 or TRBV12-4 to TRBJ2-2, with D perhaps matching TRBD1 or TRBD2 (5 bases each). V lost 2 bases, J lost 5 bases, and 9 bases lay in between. The CDR3 runs to 14 residues. CDR3 residues: CASSLWGGTGELFF. As DNA, the CDR3 is TGTGCCAGCAGTTTATGGGGCGGGACCGGGGAGCTGTTTTTT.

In its sample, this clonotype was seen a few times. V is TRBV7-3 and J is TRBJ2-1, with 10 bases identical to TRBD2. Germline V lookup: CDR1 SGHTA, CDR2 FQGTGA. V lost 5 bases to trimming and J lost 7 bases; unmatched junction nucleotides: 5. The CDR3 sequence is 14 residues long. CDR3 in DNA: TGTGCCAGCAGCCCGACTAGCGGGTATAATGAGCAGTTCTTC. This gives the protein CASSPTSGYNEQFF.

The chain carries TRBV7-6 and TRBJ2-1; D is ambiguous. This CDR3 spans 16 amino acids. Germline V gene lookup returns CDR1 SGHVS and CDR2 FNYEAQ. V was trimmed by 1 base and J by 0 bases, leaving 10 bases between them. CDR3: CASSLGTGRSYNEQFF. DNA for the CDR3: TGTGCCAGCAGCTTAGGGACGGGCCGCTCCTACAATGAGCAGTTCTTC.

The rearrangement links TRBV30 to TRBJ2-2, with D perhaps TRBD2 (6 bases). The germline CDR1 and CDR2 sequences are GTSNPN and SVGIG (reference sequence). The CDR3 is 14 residues long. Trimming cost V 2 bases and J 6 bases, with 13 bases left between them. CDR3: CAWSTGLLPGELFF. The DNA of the CDR3 is TGTGCCTGGAGTACGGGACTCCTTCCCGGGGAGCTGTTTTTT.

V usage is TRBV4-2 and J usage is TRBJ1-5, with D tentatively TRBD1 (5 bases). The V gene lost 0 bases and the J gene lost 5 bases, with 14 bases spanning the gap. The CDR3 spans 16 residues. Per the germline V gene, CDR1 is LGHNA and CDR2 is YNFKEQ. CDR3 coding DNA: TGTGCCAGCAGCCAAGATCCAGGGCGCGGGGATCAGCCCCAGCATTTT. As protein: CASSQDPGRGDQPQHF.

This chain links TRBV5-1 with TRBJ2-1; TRBD1 aligns across 7 bases. This CDR3 has 13 amino acids. Losses at the gene ends were 0 bases for V and 8 bases for J; bases not matched to a gene: 2. Germline V gene lookup returns CDR1 SGHRS and CDR2 YFSETQ. This chain's CDR3 is CASSLDRGYEQFF. The CDR3 DNA reads as TGCGCCAGCAGCTTGGACAGGGGCTATGAGCAGTTCTTC.

The chain employs TRBV20-1 and TRBJ2-5, with 13 bases identical to TRBD2. Germline values: CDR1 DFQATT, CDR2 SNEGSKA (reference sequence). Unmatched junction bases numbered 12, after V lost 3 bases and J lost 5 bases. The CDR3 has 17 amino acids. CDR3 region: CSARPGLAGSRGETQYF. CDR3 bases: TGCAGTGCTAGGCCGGGACTAGCGGGATCGAGGGGGGAGACCCAGTACTTC.

V is TRBV11-1 and J is TRBJ2-5, with TRBD2 identical over 8 bases. CDR3 length equals 14 residues. V lost 4 bases and J lost 6; bases outside the gene matches: 7. CDR1 and CDR2 from the germline V gene are SGHAT and FQDESV (reference sequence). CDR3 protein: CASSSSGLVKTQYF. The CDR3 bases are TGTGCCAGCAGCTCTTCGGGACTAGTGAAGACCCAGTACTTC.